In this sample, the clone carrying this T cell receptor beta chain turned up many times. In germline, CDR1 is SQVTM, CDR2 ANQGSEA. Trimming removed 7 bases from V and 0 bases from J, with 17 bases in between. This CDR3 comprises 15 residues. The sample comes from a study of low-dose radiotherapy and immunotherapy resistance in tumors. On the study more broadly: The regimen for patients comprised intravenous nivolumab 240 mg every two weeks plus intravenous ipilimumab 1 mg/kg every six weeks. The 200 mg/m2 dose of intravenous cyclophosphamide was given every two weeks, one day before radiation and immunotherapy.

Primers used for first-strand cDNA, a TRAV- and TRBV-specific set, covered both alpha and beta chains. TCRs underwent roughly 19 PCR cycles of amplification with a constant-region primer and V-primer adapter. Amplifying the isolated mRNA was done by in vitro transcription. Each CDR3 protein is one row after TCRdb ran MiXCR on the reads. The profile covers more than 50,000 distinct CDR3 sequences, with almost 25% appearing a single time and approximately 5.7% taken by the ten largest. Regarding time point: before trial treatment. The donors, trial participants, received nivolumab, ipilimumab, aspirin, low-dose cyclophosphamide and low-dose radiotherapy.

This specimen was PBMCs, taken before treatment. The chain links TRBV29-1 to TRBJ2-3, with D uncertain. The TCR was taken from a male donor with prostate cancer. The DNA of the CDR3 is TGCAGCGGGTTTGGGCAGCGACTGAGCACAGATACGCAGTATTTT. Translating gives CSGFGQRLSTDTQYF.